What follows describes a single TCR beta chain. Cohort assignment relied on participant-reported clinical history. The authors' processing: Amplification of reference gene primers was used by the study to estimate nucleated cell counts. Profiled with immunoSEQ multiplex PCR; TCRdb holds only in-frame clones, not every one. V and J calls and clone size are those listed in that table; D and trimming were worked out from the DNA. This sample has more than 250,000 clones, with roughly 86% found just once. The length of the CDR3 is 11 residues. Germline CDR1 reads LGHNT; CDR2 reads FRNRAP. V was shortened by 1 base and J by 5 bases, with 2 bases between the two germline ends. This sample stems from a study of blood T cell repertoires in COVID-19. Study in general: Both acute and convalescent COVID-19 samples were obtained from the United States, Italy and Spain. In each case, the material was cDNA or gDNA derived from T cells, B-cell-depleted T cells, or PBMCs.

The chain recombines TRBV12-5 with TRBJ2-5, with D unresolved. The sequence came from a woman aged 18-30 years who had recovered from COVID-19. The sequenced sample was PBMCs or T cells enriched from blood (not recorded which). In DNA, the CDR3 is TGTGCTAGTGGTTTGGCGGAGACCCAGTACTTC. It is translated as CASGLAETQYF. The entire variable domain, with the rest obtained from reference TRBV12-5 and TRBJ2-5, is as follows: DARVTQTPRHKVTEMGQEVTMRCQPILGHNTVFWYRQTMMQGLELLAYFRNRAPLDDSGMPKDRFSAEMPDATLATLKIQPSEPRDSAVYFCASGLAETQYFGPGTRLLVL.